This T cell receptor (beta chain) was observed in a study of identifying expanded T cells in peripheral blood. Findings of the study overall: Over about two and four weeks, about 15 and 19 clones changed, versus 1.2 between replicates. Variance in clone template counts between approximately 2-week samples significantly increased with total template count across all healthy donors.

The CDR3 contains 14 residues. Germline V CDR1 and CDR2: SEHNR, FQNEAQ (reference sequence). V shed 2 bases and J shed 4 bases, with 10 bases lying between them. In regard to this clone: Antigen: not known.

Method: immunoSEQ multiplex PCR; TCRdb's copy keeps in-frame clones and lacks some. The sample gives approximately 91,000 clones, approximately 90% of which show up once; about 4% is in the top ten. Collection occurred without any documented infections or immune events in donors. Material for sequencing was blood. The source of this sequence is a person between 18 and 70 years old in good health. The rearrangement uses TRBV7-9 and TRBJ2-3; D might be TRBD1 or TRBD2, each matching 6 bases. CDR3 sequence: CASSLTGAADTQYF. CDR3 bases: TGTGCCAGCAGCTTAACGGGGGCGGCAGATACGCAGTATTTT.